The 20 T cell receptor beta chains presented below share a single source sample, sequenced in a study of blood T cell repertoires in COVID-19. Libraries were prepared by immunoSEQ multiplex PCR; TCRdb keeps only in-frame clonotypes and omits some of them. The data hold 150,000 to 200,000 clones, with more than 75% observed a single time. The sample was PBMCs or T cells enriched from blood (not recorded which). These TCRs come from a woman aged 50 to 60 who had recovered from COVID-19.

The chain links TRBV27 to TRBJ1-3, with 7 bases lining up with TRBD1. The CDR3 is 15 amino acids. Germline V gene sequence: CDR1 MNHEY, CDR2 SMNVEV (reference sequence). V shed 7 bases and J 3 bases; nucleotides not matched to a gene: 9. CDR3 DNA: TGTGCCAGCATGAACAGGGGTCGGTTTGGAAACACCATATATTTT. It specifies CASMNRGRFGNTIYF.

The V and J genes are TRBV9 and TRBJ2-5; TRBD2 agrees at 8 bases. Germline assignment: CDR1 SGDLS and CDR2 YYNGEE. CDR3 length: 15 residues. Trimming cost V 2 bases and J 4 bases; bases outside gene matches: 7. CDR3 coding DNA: TGTGCCAGCAGCGTTAGCGGGGCGCCGGGAGAGACCCAGTACTTC. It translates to CASSVSGAPGETQYF.

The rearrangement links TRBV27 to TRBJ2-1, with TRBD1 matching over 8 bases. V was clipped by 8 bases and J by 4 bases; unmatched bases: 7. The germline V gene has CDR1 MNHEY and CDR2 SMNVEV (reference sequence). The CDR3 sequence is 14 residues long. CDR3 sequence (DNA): TGTGCCAGCCGGACAGGGTTTACGTACAATGAGCAGTTCTTC. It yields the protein CASRTGFTYNEQFF.

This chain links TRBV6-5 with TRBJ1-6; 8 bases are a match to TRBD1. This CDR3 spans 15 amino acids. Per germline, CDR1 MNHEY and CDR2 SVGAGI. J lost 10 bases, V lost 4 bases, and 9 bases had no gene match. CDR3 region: CASSSGQGPGSPLHF. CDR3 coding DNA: TGTGCCAGCAGTTCCGGACAGGGACCGGGGTCACCCCTCCACTTT.

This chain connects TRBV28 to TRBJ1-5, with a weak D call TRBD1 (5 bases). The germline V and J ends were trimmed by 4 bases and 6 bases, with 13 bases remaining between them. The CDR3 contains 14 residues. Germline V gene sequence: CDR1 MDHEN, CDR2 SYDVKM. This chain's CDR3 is CASSSYQGAQPQHF. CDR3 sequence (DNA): TGTGCCAGCAGTTCATATCAAGGGGCTCAGCCCCAGCATTTT.

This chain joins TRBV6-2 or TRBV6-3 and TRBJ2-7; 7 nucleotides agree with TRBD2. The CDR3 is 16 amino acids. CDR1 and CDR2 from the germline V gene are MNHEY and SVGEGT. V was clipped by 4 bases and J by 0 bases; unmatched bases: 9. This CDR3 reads CASSFKLGLSSYEQYF. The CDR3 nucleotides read TGTGCCAGCAGTTTCAAATTGGGACTAAGCTCCTACGAGCAGTACTTC.

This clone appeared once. The CDR3 DNA reads TGTGCCAGCAGCTGGCGGGTATGGGCGGGAGGGCGCACAGATACGCAGTATTTT. Residues: CASSWRVWAGGRTDTQYF. The chain joins TRBV5-4 to TRBJ2-3, with TRBD2 matching 9 bases. Germline CDR1 and CDR2: SGHNT and YYREEE (reference sequence). The CDR3 covers 18 residues. V dropped 3 bases and J dropped 1; count of bases not matched to a gene: 12.

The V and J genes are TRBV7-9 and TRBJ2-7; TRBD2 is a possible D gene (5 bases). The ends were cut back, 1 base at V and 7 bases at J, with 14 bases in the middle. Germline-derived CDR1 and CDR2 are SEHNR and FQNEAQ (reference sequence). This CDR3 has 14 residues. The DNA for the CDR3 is TGTGCCAGCAGCTTAGTGTCAGGACTGGGGGAGCAGTACTTC. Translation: CASSLVSGLGEQYF.

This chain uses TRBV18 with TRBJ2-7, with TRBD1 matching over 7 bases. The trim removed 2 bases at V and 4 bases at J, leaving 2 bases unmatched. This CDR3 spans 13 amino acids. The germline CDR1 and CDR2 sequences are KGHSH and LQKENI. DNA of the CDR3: TGTGCCAGCTCACCAGCGGACAGGTACGAGCAGTACTTC. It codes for CASSPADRYEQYF.

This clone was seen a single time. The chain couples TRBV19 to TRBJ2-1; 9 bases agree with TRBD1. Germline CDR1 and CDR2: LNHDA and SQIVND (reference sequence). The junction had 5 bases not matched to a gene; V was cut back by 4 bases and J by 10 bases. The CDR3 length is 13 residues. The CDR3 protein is CASSTGQGLEQFF. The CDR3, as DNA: TGTGCCAGTAGTACGGGACAGGGACTCGAGCAGTTCTTC.

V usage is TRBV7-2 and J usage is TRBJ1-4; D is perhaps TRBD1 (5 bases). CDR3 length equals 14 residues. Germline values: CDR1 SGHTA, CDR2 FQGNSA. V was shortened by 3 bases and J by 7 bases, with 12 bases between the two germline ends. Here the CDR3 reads CASSLTVTGEKLFF. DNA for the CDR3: TGTGCCAGCAGCTTGACAGTTACGGGTGAAAAACTGTTTTTT.

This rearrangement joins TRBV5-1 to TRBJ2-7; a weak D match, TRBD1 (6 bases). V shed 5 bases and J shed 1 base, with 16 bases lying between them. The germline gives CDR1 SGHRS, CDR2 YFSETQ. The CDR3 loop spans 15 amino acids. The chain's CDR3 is CASRGARGPSYEQYF. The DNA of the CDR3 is TGCGCCAGCAGGGGGGCAAGGGGACCGTCCTACGAGCAGTACTTC.

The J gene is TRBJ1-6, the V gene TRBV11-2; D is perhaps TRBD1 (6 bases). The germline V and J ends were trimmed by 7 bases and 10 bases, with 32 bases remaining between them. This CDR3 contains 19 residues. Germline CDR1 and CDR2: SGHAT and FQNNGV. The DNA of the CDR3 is TGTGCCAGCAACCAAGTTCTGGACAGCTATTACGGCCGGGCCTCACCCCTCCACTTT. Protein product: CASNQVLDSYYGRASPLHF.

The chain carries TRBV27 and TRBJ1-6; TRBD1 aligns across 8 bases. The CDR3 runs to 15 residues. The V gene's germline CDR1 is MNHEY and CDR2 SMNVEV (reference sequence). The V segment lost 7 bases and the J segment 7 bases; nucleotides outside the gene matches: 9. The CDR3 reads CASKTGGQYNSPLHF. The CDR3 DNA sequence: TGTGCCAGCAAAACAGGGGGTCAGTACAATTCACCCCTCCACTTT.

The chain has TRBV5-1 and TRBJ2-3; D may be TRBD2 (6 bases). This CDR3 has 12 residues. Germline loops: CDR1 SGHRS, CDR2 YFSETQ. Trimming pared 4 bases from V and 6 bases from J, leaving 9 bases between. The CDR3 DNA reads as TGCGCCAGCAGCCCTGCGGGGGATACGCAGTATTTT. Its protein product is CASSPAGDTQYF.

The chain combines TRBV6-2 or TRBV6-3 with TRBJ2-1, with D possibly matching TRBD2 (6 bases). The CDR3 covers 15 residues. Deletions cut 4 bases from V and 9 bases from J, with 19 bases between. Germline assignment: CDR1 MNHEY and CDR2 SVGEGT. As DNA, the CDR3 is TGTGCCAGCAGTTTACCGGGACTTATGAGGCTTGAGCAGTTCTTC. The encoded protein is CASSLPGLMRLEQFF.

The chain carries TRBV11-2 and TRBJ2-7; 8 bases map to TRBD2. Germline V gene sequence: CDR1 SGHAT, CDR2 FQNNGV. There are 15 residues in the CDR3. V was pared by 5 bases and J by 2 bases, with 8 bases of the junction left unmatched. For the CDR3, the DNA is TGTGCCAGCAGCCCTTCGGGGGGGGTCCCCTACGAGCAGTACTTC. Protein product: CASSPSGGVPYEQYF.

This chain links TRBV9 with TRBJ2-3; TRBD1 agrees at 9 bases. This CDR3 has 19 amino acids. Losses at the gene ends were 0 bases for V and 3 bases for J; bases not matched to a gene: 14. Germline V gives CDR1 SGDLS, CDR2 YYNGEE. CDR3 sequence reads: CASSVEPDRGRRGTDTQYF. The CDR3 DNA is TGTGCCAGCAGCGTAGAGCCGGACAGGGGCCGCCGGGGAACAGATACGCAGTATTTT. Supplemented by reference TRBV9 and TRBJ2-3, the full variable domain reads DSGVTQTPKHLITATGQRVTLRCSPRSGDLSVYWYQQSLDQGLQFLIQYYNGEERAKGNILERFSAQQFPDLHSELNLSSLELGDSALYFCASSVEPDRGRRGTDTQYFGPGTRLTVL.

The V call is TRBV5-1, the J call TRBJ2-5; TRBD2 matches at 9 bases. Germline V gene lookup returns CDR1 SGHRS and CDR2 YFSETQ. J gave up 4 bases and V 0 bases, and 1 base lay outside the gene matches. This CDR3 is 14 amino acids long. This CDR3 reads CASSLASGTETQYF. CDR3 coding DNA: TGCGCCAGCAGCTTGGCTAGCGGGACAGAGACCCAGTACTTC.

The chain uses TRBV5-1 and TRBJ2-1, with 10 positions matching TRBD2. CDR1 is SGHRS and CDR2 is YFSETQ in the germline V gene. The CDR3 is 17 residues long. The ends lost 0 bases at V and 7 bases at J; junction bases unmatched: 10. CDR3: CASSLEAGGPIGNEQFF. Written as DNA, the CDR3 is TGCGCCAGCAGCTTGGAAGCGGGAGGGCCTATTGGTAATGAGCAGTTCTTC.